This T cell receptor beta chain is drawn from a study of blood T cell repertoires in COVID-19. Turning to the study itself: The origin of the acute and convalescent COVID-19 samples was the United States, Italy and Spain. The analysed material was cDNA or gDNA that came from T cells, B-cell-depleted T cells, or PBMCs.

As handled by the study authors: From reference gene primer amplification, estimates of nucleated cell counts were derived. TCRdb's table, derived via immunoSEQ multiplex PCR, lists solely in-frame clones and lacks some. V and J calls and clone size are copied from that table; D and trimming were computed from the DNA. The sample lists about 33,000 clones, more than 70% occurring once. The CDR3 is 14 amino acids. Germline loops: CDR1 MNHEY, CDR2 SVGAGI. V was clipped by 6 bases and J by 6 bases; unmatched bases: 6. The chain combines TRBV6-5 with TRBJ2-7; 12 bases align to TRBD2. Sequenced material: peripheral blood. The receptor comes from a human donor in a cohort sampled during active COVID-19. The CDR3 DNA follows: TGTGCCAGCAGATCTAGCGGGGGGGCTCGCGAGCAGTACTTC. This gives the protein CASRSSGGAREQYF.